A selection of T cell receptor beta chains follows, all from one sample in a study of blood T cell repertoires in COVID-19. Generated by immunoSEQ multiplex PCR, the TCRdb table keeps only in-frame clones and is missing some. The sample consists of roughly 410,000 clones, 80% to 90% of them appearing once. The sequencing input was peripheral blood. These TCRs come from a woman between 55 and 75 years old with COVID-19, enrolled during active disease. Both conserved end residues are part of each CDR3. Fields, in order: CDR3 length, V gene, D gene, J gene, CDR3 protein. The D gene is left open where the match is weak.

length: 12; V: TRBV29-1; D: -; J: TRBJ1-1; CDR3: CSASTGGLGAFF
length: 14; V: TRBV5-1; D: TRBD1; J: TRBJ1-2; CDR3: CASSPTTGPVGYTF
length: 16; V: TRBV12-5; D: -; J: TRBJ1-3; CDR3: CASGKGGAYSGNTIYF
length: 13; V: TRBV2; D: -; J: TRBJ1-2; CDR3: CASSTQGRVGYTF
length: 15; V: TRBV7-6; D: -; J: TRBJ1-2; CDR3: CASSAVGGGEDGYTF
length: 18; V: TRBV24-1; D: TRBD1; J: TRBJ2-2; CDR3: CATSDPTGQGRIGGELFF
length: 16; V: TRBV24-1; D: -; J: TRBJ2-7; CDR3: CATSDLQGISPYEQYF
length: 16; V: TRBV4-2; D: -; J: TRBJ2-5; CDR3: CASSQDHAGGQETQYF
length: 17; V: TRBV30; D: TRBD1; J: TRBJ1-3; CDR3: CAWTTRYYRGSGNTIYF
length: 13; V: TRBV28; D: TRBD1; J: TRBJ1-1; CDR3: CATLGQQNTEAFF
length: 16; V: TRBV3-1/TRBV3-2; D: TRBD2; J: TRBJ2-5; CDR3: CASSQRQRGVGETQYF
length: 16; V: TRBV11-2; D: TRBD1; J: TRBJ1-3; CDR3: CASSTRRDRGGNTIYF
length: 15; V: TRBV18; D: -; J: TRBJ1-4; CDR3: CASSPPGHRNEKLFF
length: 16; V: TRBV27; D: -; J: TRBJ2-3; CDR3: CASSLGGVGHTDTQYF
length: 15; V: TRBV6-1; D: TRBD1; J: TRBJ1-5; CDR3: CASSERDRGNQPQHF
length: 15; V: TRBV18; D: TRBD1; J: TRBJ2-1; CDR3: CASSLRQGAFNEQFF
length: 14; V: TRBV9; D: TRBD2; J: TRBJ2-3; CDR3: CASSKGLATDTQYF
length: 15; V: TRBV5-5; D: -; J: TRBJ1-3; CDR3: CASSLEESSGNTIYF
length: 15; V: TRBV24-1; D: -; J: TRBJ2-1; CDR3: CATSETGKGSNEQFF
length: 20; V: TRBV6-6; D: TRBD2; J: TRBJ2-7; CDR3: CASSPRQKTGLAGGSGEQYF
length: 14; V: TRBV4-1; D: TRBD1; J: TRBJ1-4; CDR3: CASFSGQGNEKLFF
length: 15; V: TRBV6-5; D: TRBD1; J: TRBJ1-5; CDR3: CASRPRDSSNQPQHF
length: 13; V: TRBV6-5; D: -; J: TRBJ1-1; CDR3: CASSYVARAEAFF
length: 17; V: TRBV29-1; D: TRBD1; J: TRBJ2-2; CDR3: CSVPNPGTGGLVGELFF
length: 13; V: TRBV27; D: TRBD2; J: TRBJ2-1; CDR3: CASSLKRGTEQFF
length: 15; V: TRBV2; D: -; J: TRBJ2-2; CDR3: CASSDGGRNTGELFF
length: 16; V: TRBV3-1/TRBV3-2; D: TRBD1; J: TRBJ1-4; CDR3: CASSQPGTGGREKLFF
length: 15; V: TRBV27; D: TRBD1; J: TRBJ1-2; CDR3: CASSDRGVANYGYTF
length: 15; V: TRBV24-1; D: TRBD1; J: TRBJ2-3; CDR3: CATSDRQGLTDTQYF
length: 15; V: TRBV5-1; D: TRBD1; J: TRBJ1-3; CDR3: CASSLATGVGNTIYF
length: 15; V: TRBV3-1/TRBV3-2; D: -; J: TRBJ2-1; CDR3: CASSPRGISYNEQFF
length: 12; V: TRBV3-1/TRBV3-2; D: -; J: TRBJ1-2; CDR3: CASSQVGGTFAF
length: 15; V: TRBV7-2; D: -; J: TRBJ1-5; CDR3: CASSLVGAGNQPQHF
length: 17; V: TRBV7-8; D: TRBD2; J: TRBJ2-7; CDR3: CASSSKLSGGPLYEQYF
length: 13; V: TRBV27; D: -; J: TRBJ2-3; CDR3: CASSFTVADTQYF
length: 14; V: TRBV29-1; D: -; J: TRBJ2-1; CDR3: CSVPQGHRYNEQFF
length: 16; V: TRBV18; D: TRBD1; J: TRBJ1-6; CDR3: CASSAPQGRGNSPLHF
length: 13; V: TRBV10-3; D: TRBD1; J: TRBJ1-5; CDR3: CAISRQGNQPQHF
length: 18; V: TRBV3-1/TRBV3-2; D: TRBD2; J: TRBJ2-3; CDR3: CASSQDWLAGGGWNTQYF
length: 14; V: TRBV7-9; D: TRBD1; J: TRBJ1-2; CDR3: CASSSSGTGGGYTF
length: 11; V: TRBV28; D: -; J: TRBJ1-3; CDR3: CASHSGNTIYF
length: 15; V: TRBV19; D: -; J: TRBJ1-2; CDR3: CASSQQTDSPYGYTF
length: 15; V: TRBV9; D: TRBD1; J: TRBJ1-6; CDR3: CASSVGDRGVSPLHF
length: 18; V: TRBV14; D: -; J: TRBJ2-1; CDR3: CASSQDTKTLARRDEQFF